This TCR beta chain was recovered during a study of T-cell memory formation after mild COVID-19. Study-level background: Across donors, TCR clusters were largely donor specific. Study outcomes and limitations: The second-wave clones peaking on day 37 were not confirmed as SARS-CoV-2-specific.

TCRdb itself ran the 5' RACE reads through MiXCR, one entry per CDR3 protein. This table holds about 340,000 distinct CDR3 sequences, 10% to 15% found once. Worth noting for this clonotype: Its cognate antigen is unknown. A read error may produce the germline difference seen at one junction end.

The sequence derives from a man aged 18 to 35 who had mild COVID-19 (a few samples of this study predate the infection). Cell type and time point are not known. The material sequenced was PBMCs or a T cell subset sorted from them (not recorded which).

In DNA, the CDR3 is TGTGCCAGCAGCACAAATTGGGGGTCCGAGGTGGTTTTT. This translates into CASSTNWGSEVVF. V is TRBV7-2 and J is TRBJ1-5; D is possibly TRBD1 (5 bases). This CDR3 contains 13 residues. Germline CDR1 and CDR2: SGHTA and FQGNSA.